This TCR beta chain was profiled in a study of blood T cell repertoires in COVID-19. Background on the study: Whether acute or convalescent, the COVID-19 samples came from the United States, Italy and Spain. In each case, the material was cDNA or gDNA derived from T cells, B-cell-depleted T cells, or PBMCs.

Deletions cut 10 bases from V and 10 bases from J, with 11 bases between. This CDR3 comprises 11 residues. Germline V gene sequence: CDR1 MNHEY, CDR2 SMNVEV (reference sequence). Per the authors' pipeline: From reference gene primer amplification, estimates of nucleated cell counts were derived. Only in-frame clones appear in the TCRdb table, and some are missing; sequencing was by immunoSEQ multiplex PCR. That table gives V, J and clone size, and the DNA gave D and trimming. The sample yields over 95,000 clones, more than 75% seen once. This receptor was taken from a woman in her thirties or forties with acute or convalescent COVID-19. Material for sequencing was peripheral blood. This rearrangement joins TRBV27 to TRBJ1-6; no clear D. CDR3 region: CATPWSSPLHF. CDR3 bases: TGTGCCACCCCCTGGAGCTCACCCCTCCACTTT.